This T cell receptor (beta chain) emerged from a study of blood T cell repertoires in COVID-19. Here immunoSEQ multiplex PCR was the method, and the copy in TCRdb shows in-frame clones only, minus some. The sample carries around 240,000 clones, roughly nine tenths recorded once. Everyone who took part was roughly 18 to 89 years old, and they came from 24 US areas. Which cohort a participant joined came from the clinical history participants gave. Deletions cut 8 bases from V and 4 bases from J, with 15 bases between. CDR1 SQVTM and CDR2 ANQGSEA come from the germline V gene. There are 13 residues in the CDR3.

This clonotype was sampled from a human donor in a cohort exposed to, infected with or recovered from COVID-19 (not recorded which). The donor label of this sample is uncertain. Specimen: PBMCs or T cells enriched from blood (not recorded which). The chain recombines TRBV29-1 with TRBJ1-3; D gene uncertain. As DNA, the CDR3 is TGCAGCCGTAGGGAGATGTTGGGAAACACCATATATTTT. Protein sequence: CSRREMLGNTIYF.